These 3 T cell receptor beta chains originate from one sample sequenced in a study of blood T cell repertoires in COVID-19. TCRdb's table, derived via immunoSEQ multiplex PCR, lists solely in-frame clones and lacks some. This sample has fewer than 300,000 clones, with 70% to 90% found just once. Sequenced material: peripheral blood. The source of these receptors is a woman aged 70-85 years with active or convalescent COVID-19.

The chain joins TRBV7-2 to TRBJ2-1, with D possibly matching TRBD2 (7 bases). Trimming took off 5 bases at V and 0 bases at J, with 14 bases between the two ends. The CDR3 totals 16 residues. Germline V gives CDR1 SGHTA, CDR2 FQGNSA. CDR3 sequence: CASSPRGGSSYNEQFF. The CDR3 DNA follows: TGTGCCAGCAGCCCCAGGGGCGGGAGCTCCTACAATGAGCAGTTCTTC.

The chain has TRBV30 and TRBJ2-1; 11 positions agree with TRBD2. Trimming removed 3 bases from V and 4 bases from J; junction bases left unmatched: 17. CDR3 length: 19 amino acids. Germline V lookup: CDR1 GTSNPN, CDR2 SVGIG (reference sequence). The DNA for the CDR3 is TGTGCCTGGAGGGGCTTGGTCGGAGGTTGGACTAGCGGGTACAATGAGCAGTTCTTC. Amino acid sequence: CAWRGLVGGWTSGYNEQFF.

This clone appeared a single time. The chain is built from TRBV7-3 and TRBJ2-3; TRBD2 matches 7 bases. From germline, CDR1 is SGHTA and CDR2 FQGTGA. The CDR3 has 15 residues. J was trimmed by 3 bases and V by 4 bases; bases with no gene match: 7. The CDR3 bases are TGTGCCAGCAGCTCCGCGGGGGATGGAACAGATACGCAGTATTTT. This codes for CASSSAGDGTDTQYF.